This T cell receptor (beta chain) was retrieved from a study of cytomegalovirus exposure and HLA in healthy donors. Findings of the study overall: As confirmed in vitro, a few CMV-associated chains were specific for CMV antigens.

Method: immunoSEQ multiplex PCR; TCRdb's copy keeps in-frame clones and lacks some. The repertoire consists of some 200,000 clones, with about 93% occurring once and the leading ten covering approximately 0.99%. Germline V gene sequence: CDR1 SGHRS, CDR2 YFSETQ. Trimming shortened V by 4 bases and J by 1 base, and 11 bases separated the two germline ends. CDR3 size: 15 residues. As concerns this clone: Its antigen is currently unknown.

The approximately 120-subject validation cohort, separate from the roughly 700-subject first cohort, included the donors. The chain carries TRBV5-1 and TRBJ2-2; D remains ambiguous. Material: PBMCs. The clonotype originates from a woman younger than 30 in good health and CMV-seronegative. CDR3 region: CASSGSSMNTGELFF. Written as DNA, the CDR3 is TGCGCCAGCAGCGGTTCCAGTATGAACACCGGGGAGCTGTTTTTT.